The following is a T cell receptor beta chain sequence with its context. Antigen specificity is unknown. UMIs bearing a 6-nucleotide sample barcode were added through template switching. TCRdb reprocessed the 5' RACE reads and reports one entry per CDR3 protein, with no DNA. Its listing shows some 89,000 distinct CDR3 sequences. These data are taken from a study of monozygotic twins with inflammatory bowel disease. Study results and caveats: None of the different T cell subtypes could be distinguished from one another.

The CDR3 length is 12 residues. CDR1 is ENHRY and CDR2 is SYGVKD in the germline V gene. Blood was drawn at around 2.5 ml per donor. The chain carries TRBV10-3 and TRBJ2-1; as DNA is missing, the TRBD1 call by TCRdb cannot be tested. This TCR derives from a human donor with ulcerative colitis or Crohn's disease, or a healthy co-twin of an affected twin (not recorded which). The sample comprised blood. CDR3 in amino acids: CAIGQNYNEQFF.